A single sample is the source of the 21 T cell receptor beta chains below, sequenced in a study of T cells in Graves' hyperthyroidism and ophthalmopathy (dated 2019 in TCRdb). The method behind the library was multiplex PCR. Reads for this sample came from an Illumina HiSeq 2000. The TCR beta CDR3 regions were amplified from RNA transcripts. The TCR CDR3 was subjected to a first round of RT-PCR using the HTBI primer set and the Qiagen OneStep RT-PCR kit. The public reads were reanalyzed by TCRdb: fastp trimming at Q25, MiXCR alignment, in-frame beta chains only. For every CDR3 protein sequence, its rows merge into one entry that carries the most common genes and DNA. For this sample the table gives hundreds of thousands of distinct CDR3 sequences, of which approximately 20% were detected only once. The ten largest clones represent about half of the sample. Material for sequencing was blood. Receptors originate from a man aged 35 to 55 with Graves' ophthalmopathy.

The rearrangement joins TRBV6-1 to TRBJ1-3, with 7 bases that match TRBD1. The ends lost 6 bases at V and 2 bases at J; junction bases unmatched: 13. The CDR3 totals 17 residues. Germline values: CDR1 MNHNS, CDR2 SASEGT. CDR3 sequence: CASRNTATGVAGNTIYF. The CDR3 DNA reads TGTGCCAGCAGAAACACAGCTACAGGGGTGGCTGGAAACACCATATATTTT.

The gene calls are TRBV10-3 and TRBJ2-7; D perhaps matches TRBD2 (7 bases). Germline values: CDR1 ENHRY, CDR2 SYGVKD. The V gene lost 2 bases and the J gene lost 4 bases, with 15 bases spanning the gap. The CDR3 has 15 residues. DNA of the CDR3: TGTGCCATCAGTGAGAGGGGGACTAACGGTTACGAGCAGTACTTC. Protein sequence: CAISERGTNGYEQYF.

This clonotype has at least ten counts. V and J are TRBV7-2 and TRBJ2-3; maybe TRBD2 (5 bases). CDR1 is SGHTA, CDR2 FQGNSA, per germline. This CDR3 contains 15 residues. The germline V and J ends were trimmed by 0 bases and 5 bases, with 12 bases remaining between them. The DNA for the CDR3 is TGTGCCAGCAGCTTAGCGGGAGATGGGTTAGATACGCAGTATTTT. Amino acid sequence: CASSLAGDGLDTQYF.

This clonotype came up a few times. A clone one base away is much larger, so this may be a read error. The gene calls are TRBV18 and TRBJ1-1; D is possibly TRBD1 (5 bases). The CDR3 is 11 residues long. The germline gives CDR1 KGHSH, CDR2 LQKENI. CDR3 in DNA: TGTGCCAGCTCACCAGGGGCTGAAGCTTCCTTT. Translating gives CASSPGAEASF. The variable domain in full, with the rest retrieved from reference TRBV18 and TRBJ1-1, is NAGVMQNPRHLVRRRGQEARLRCSPMKGHSHVYWYRQLPEEGLKFMVYLQKENIIDESGMPKERFSAEFPKEGPSILRIQQVVRGDSAAYFCASSPGAEASFGQGTRLTVV.

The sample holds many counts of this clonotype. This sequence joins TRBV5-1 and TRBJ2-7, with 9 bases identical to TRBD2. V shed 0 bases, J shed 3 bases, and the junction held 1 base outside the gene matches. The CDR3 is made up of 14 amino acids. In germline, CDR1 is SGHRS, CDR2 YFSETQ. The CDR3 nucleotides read TGCGCCAGCAGCTTGGTGCGGGAGGGCTACGAGCAGTACTTC. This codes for CASSLVREGYEQYF.

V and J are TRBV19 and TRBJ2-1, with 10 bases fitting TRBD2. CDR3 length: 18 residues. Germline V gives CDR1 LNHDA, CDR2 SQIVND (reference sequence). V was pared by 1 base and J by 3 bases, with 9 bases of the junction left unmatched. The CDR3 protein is CASSIGGLAGAGYNEQFF. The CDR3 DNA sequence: TGTGCCAGTAGTATAGGGGGGCTAGCGGGGGCGGGCTACAATGAGCAGTTCTTC.

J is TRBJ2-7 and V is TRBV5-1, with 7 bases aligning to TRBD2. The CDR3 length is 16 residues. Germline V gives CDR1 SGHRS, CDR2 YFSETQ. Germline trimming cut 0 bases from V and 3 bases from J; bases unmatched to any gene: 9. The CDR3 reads CASSLGIGGISYEQYF. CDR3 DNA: TGCGCCAGCAGCTTGGGGATCGGGGGGATCAGCTACGAGCAGTACTTC.

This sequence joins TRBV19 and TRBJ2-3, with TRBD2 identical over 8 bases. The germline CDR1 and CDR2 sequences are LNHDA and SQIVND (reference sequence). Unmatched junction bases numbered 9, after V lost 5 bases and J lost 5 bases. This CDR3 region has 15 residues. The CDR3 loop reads CASSLIASGRDTQYF. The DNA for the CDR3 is TGTGCCAGTAGTTTGATAGCGAGCGGGAGAGATACGCAGTATTTT.

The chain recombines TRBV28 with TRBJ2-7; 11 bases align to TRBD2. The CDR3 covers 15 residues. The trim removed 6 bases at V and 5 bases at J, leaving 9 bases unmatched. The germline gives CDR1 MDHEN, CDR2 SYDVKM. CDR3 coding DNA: TGTGCCAGCAGGGTCCTAGCGGGAGGAAGGGACGAGCAGTACTTC. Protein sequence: CASRVLAGGRDEQYF.

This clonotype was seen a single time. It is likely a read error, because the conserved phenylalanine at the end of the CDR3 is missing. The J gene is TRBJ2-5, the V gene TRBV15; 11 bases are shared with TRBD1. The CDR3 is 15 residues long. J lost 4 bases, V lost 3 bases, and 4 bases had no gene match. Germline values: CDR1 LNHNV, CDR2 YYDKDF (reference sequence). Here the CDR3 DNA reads TGTGCCACCAGCAGCGGACAGGGGGCTGGAGAGACCCAGTACTCC. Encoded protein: CATSSGQGAGETQYS.

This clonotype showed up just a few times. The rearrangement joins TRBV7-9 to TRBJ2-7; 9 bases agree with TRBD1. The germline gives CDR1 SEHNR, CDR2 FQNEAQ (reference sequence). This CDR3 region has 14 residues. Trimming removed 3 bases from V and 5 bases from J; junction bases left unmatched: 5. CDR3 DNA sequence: TGTGCCAGCAGCTTGGGACAGGGTCTCCACGAGCAGTACTTC. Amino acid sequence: CASSLGQGLHEQYF.

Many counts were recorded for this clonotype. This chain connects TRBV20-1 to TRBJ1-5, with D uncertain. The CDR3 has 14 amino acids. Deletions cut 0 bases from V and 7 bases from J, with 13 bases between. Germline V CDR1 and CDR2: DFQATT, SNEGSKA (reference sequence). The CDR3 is CSARDLGSRQPQHF. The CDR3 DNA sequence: TGCAGTGCTAGAGATCTAGGATCAAGACAGCCCCAGCATTTT.

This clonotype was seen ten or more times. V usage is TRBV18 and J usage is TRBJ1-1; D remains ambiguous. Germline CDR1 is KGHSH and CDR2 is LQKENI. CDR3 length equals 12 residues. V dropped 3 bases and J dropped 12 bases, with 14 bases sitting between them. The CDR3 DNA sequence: TGTGCCAGCTCACCCTCAGATTGGGGTTCTTTCTTT. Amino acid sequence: CASSPSDWGSFF.

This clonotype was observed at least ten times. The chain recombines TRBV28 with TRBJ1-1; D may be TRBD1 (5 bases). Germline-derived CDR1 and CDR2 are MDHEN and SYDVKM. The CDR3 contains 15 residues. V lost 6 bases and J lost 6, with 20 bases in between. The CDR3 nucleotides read TGTGCCAGCAGGAATCCCAGGGAGTCGGGGGCTGAAGCTTTCTTT. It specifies CASRNPRESGAEAFF.

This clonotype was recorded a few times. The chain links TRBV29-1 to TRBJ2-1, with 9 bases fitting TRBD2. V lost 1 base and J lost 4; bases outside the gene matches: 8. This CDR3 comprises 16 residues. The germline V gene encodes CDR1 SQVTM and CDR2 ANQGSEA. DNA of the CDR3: TGCAGCGTTGAAGCGAAGAGAGCGGGAGGATACAATGAGCAGTTCTTC. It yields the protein CSVEAKRAGGYNEQFF.

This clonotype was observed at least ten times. The CDR3 protein is CASSLGGGTTEAFF. The CDR3, as DNA: TGCGCCAGCAGCTTGGGCGGGGGGACCACTGAAGCTTTCTTT. The chain uses TRBV5-1 and TRBJ1-1; D might be TRBD1 (5 bases). V was clipped by 0 bases and J by 4 bases, with 10 bases between them. The germline V gene encodes CDR1 SGHRS and CDR2 YFSETQ. This CDR3 is built from 14 residues.

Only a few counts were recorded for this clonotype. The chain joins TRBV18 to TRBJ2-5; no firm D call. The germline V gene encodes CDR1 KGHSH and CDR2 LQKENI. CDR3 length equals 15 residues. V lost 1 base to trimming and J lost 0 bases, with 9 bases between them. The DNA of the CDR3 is TGTGCCAGCTCACCACAGGACGGTCACCAAGAGACCCAGTACTTC. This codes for CASSPQDGHQETQYF.

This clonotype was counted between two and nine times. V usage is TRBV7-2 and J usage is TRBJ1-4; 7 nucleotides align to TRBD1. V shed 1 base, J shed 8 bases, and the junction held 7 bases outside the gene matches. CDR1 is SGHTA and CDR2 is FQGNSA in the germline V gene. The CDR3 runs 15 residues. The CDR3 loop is CASSLGTGLGEKLFF. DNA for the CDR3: TGTGCCAGCAGCTTAGGGACAGGCTTAGGGGAAAAACTGTTTTTT.

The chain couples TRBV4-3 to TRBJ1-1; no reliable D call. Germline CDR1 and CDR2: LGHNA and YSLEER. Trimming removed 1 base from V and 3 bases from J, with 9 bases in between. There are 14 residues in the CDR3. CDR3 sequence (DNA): TGCGCCAGCAGCCAAGCGCCGAGGGACACTGAAGCTTTCTTT. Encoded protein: CASSQAPRDTEAFF.

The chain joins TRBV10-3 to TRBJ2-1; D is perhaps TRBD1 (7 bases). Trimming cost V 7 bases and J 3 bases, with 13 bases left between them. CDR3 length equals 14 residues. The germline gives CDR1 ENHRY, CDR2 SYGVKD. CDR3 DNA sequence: TGTGCCATCATGGAGGGGGCCTACTACAATGAGCAGTTCTTC. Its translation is CAIMEGAYYNEQFF.

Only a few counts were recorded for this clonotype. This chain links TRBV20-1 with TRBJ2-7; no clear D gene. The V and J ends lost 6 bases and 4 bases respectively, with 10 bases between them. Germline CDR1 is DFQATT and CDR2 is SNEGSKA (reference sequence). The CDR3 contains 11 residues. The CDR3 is CSAQTLYEQYF. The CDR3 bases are TGCAGTGCCCAGACACTTTACGAGCAGTACTTC.